The sequence of this T cell receptor beta chain was determined in a study of control samples from healthy donors and cancer patients. TCRdb keeps only in-frame clones here, not all; method: immunoSEQ multiplex PCR. The sample includes some 150,000 clones, approximately 93% of them seen just once. The sequence came from a man between 40 and 49 years old in good health. The specimen was blood.

CDR3: CASSYWTGAPYEQYF. For the CDR3, the DNA is TGTGCCAGCAGCTACTGGACAGGGGCCCCCTACGAGCAGTACTTC. The chain is built from TRBV11-2 and TRBJ2-7, with TRBD1 matching over 9 bases. This CDR3 is 15 amino acids long. V lost 4 bases and J lost 2; bases outside the gene matches: 6. The germline gives CDR1 SGHAT, CDR2 FQNNGV.